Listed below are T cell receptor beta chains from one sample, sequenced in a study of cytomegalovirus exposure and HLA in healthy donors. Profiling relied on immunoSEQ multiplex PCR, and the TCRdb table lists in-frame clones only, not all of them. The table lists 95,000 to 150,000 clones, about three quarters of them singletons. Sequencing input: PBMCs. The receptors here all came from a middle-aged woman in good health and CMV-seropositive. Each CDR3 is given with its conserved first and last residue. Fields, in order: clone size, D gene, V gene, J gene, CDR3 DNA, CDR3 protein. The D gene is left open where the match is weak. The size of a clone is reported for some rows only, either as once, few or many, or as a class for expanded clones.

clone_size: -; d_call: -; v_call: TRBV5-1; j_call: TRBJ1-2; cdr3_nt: TGCGCCAGCAGCTTGGATTTGGCAGGGGTATATGGCTACACCTTC; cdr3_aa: CASSLDLAGVYGYTF
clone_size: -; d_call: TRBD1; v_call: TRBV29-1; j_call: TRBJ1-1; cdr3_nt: TGCAGCGTTGAAACTAAGGCCCGACAGGGCCTTTACACTGAAGCTTTCTTT; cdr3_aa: CSVETKARQGLYTEAFF
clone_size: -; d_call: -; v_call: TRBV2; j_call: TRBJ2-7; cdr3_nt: TGTGCCAGCAGTGTAGCGCAGGGCTCCTCCTACGAGCAGTACTTC; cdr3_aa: CASSVAQGSSYEQYF
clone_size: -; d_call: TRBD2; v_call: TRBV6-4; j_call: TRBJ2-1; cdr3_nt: TGTGCCAGCTCGAAGTCTAGCGGGTACTACAATGAGCAGTTCTTC; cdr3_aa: CASSKSSGYYNEQFF
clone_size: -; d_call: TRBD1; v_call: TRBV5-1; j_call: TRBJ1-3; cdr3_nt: TGCGCCAGCAGCTTGGTTTCACAGGGGGCGCAAAACACCATATATTTT; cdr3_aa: CASSLVSQGAQNTIYF
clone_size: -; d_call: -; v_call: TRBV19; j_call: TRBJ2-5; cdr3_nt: TGTGCCAGTAACTCGGCGGGGGAGACCCAGTACTTC; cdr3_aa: CASNSAGETQYF
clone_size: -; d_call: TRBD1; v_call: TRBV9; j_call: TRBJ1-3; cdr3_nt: TGTGCCAGCAGCGCGGGACAGGGATCTGGAAACACCATATATTTT; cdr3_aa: CASSAGQGSGNTIYF
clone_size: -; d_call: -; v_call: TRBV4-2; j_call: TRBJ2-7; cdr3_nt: TGTGCCAGCAGCCAGCCTACTGGGGGGAGACCCTACGAGCAGTACTTC; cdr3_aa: CASSQPTGGRPYEQYF
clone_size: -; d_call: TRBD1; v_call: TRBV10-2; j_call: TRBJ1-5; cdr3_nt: TGCGCCAGCAGAACAGGGGATGGCCAGCCCCAGCATTTT; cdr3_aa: CASRTGDGQPQHF
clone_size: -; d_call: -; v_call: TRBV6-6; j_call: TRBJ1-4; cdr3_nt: TGTGCCAGCAGTTACAAGGAACAGGGCCTGTTTTTT; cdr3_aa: CASSYKEQGLFF
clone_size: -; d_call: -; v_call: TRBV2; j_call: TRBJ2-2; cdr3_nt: TGTGCCAGCATGCGGGGGCCGAACACCGGGGAGCTGTTTTTT; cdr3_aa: CASMRGPNTGELFF
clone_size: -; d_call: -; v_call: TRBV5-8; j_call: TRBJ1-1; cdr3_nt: TGTGCCAGCATGGTGGGAGGCGCTTTCTTT; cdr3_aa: CASMVGGAFF
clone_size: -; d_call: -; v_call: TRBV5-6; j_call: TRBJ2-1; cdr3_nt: TGTGCCAGCAGCTTGTACGGCCGCCGAGCAGGTGAGCAGTTCTTC; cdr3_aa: CASSLYGRRAGEQFF
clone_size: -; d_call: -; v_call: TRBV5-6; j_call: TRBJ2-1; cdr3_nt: TGTGCCAGCAGCTTGGTTTTAGGGACTAATGAGCAGTTCTTC; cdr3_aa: CASSLVLGTNEQFF
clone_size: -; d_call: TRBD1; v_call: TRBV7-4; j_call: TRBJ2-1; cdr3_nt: TGTGCCAGCAGCACAGCCGGGACAGCCCCCGTAAAGAAAGAGGCAGAGATCTTC; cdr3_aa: CASSTAGTAPVKKEAEIF
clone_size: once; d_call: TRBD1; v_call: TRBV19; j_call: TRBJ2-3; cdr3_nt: TGTGCCACCTCGGACAGGGGGGATGTGGATACGCAGTATTTT; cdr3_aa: CATSDRGDVDTQYF
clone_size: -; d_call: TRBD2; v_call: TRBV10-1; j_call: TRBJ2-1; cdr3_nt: TGCGCCAGCAGTGACTCGCGGACTAGCGTCGGCAATGAGCAGTTCTTC; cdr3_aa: CASSDSRTSVGNEQFF
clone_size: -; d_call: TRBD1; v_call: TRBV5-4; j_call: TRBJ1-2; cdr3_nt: TGTGCCAGCAGCTTGGACAGGGGTGGCTACACCTTC; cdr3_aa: CASSLDRGGYTF
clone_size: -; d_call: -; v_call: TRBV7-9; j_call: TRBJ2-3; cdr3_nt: TGTGCCAGCAGCTTAGTGGGGACTAGCACAGATACGCAGTATTTT; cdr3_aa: CASSLVGTSTDTQYF
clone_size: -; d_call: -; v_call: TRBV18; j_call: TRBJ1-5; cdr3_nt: TGTGCCAGCTCACCTCGACAGGTCAATCAGCCCCAGCATTTT; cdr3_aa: CASSPRQVNQPQHF
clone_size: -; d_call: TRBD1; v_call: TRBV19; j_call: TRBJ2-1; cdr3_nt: TGTGCCAGTAGTTCGGGACAGGGTTTTGAGCAGTTCTTC; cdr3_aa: CASSSGQGFEQFF
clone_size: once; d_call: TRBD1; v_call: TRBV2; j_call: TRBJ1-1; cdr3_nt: TGTGCCAGCAGTGAAGTAGGACAGGGGGCGACTGAAGCTTTCTTT; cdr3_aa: CASSEVGQGATEAFF
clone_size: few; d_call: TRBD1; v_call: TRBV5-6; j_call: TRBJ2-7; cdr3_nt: TGTGCCAGCAGCTTGTTTCTGACAGGGGCCGGGGGCGAGCAGTACTTC; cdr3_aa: CASSLFLTGAGGEQYF
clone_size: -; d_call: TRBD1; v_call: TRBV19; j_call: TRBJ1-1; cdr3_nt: TGTGCCAGTACGAGATCGGACAGGTGGCTAGCTTTCTTT; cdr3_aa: CASTRSDRWLAFF
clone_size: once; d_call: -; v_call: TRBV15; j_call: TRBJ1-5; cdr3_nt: TGTGCCACCAGCAGAGATCAGGTGGGTCAGCCCCAGCATTTT; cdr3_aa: CATSRDQVGQPQHF
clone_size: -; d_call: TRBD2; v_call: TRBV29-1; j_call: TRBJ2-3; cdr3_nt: TGCAGCGTCAGCGGGGGGTTCACAGATACGCAGTATTTT; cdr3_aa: CSVSGGFTDTQYF
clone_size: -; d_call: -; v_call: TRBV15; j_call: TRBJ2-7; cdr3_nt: TGTGCCACCAGCAGAGACCAAAGCTCCTACGAGCAGTACTTC; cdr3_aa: CATSRDQSSYEQYF
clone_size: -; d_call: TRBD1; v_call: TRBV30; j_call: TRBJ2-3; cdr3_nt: TGTGCCTGGAGCCACGGACAGGGAACAGATACGCAGTATTTT; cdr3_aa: CAWSHGQGTDTQYF
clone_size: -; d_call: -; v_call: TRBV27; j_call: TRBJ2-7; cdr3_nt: TGTGCCAGCAGGCCCCAGGACAGTAATTACGAGCAGTACTTC; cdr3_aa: CASRPQDSNYEQYF
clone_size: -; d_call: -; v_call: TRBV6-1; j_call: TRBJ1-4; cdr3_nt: TGTGCCAGCAGTGAAACAGGGCTGAGTGAAAAACTGTTTTTT; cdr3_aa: CASSETGLSEKLFF
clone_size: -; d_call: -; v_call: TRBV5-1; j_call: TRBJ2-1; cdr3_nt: TGCGCCAGCAGCTTCAGGGAATACAATGAGCAGTTCTTC; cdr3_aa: CASSFREYNEQFF
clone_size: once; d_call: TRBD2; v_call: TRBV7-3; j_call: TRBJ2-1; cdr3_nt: TGTGCCAGCAGCCCCGGACTAGCGGGAGACTTTGAGCAGTTCTTC; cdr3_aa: CASSPGLAGDFEQFF
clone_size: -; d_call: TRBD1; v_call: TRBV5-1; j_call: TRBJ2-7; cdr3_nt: TGCGCCAGCAGCTTGGGGGGGACAGGGACTGTCTACGAGCAGTACTTC; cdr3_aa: CASSLGGTGTVYEQYF
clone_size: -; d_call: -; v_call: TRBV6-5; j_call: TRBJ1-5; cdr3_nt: TGTGCCAGCAGTCGTACAGGGAATAGCAATCAGCCCCAGCATTTT; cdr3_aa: CASSRTGNSNQPQHF
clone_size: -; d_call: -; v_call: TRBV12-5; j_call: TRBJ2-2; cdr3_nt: TGTGCTAGTGGTTTGGCGACAGGAGCGAACACCGGGGAGCTGTTTTTT; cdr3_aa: CASGLATGANTGELFF
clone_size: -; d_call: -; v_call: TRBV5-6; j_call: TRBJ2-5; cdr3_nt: TGTGCCAGCAGCTCTAGTCCGGGGGAGCAGTACTTC; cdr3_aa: CASSSSPGEQYF